The 23 T cell receptor beta chains listed next were all sequenced from one sample in a study of blood T cell repertoires in COVID-19. The protocol was immunoSEQ multiplex PCR, while the TCRdb copy is restricted to in-frame clones and leaves out a portion. This table has approximately 350,000 clones, more than 75% appearing once. Sequenced sample: peripheral blood. Receptor source: a woman aged 50 to 65 with COVID-19, enrolled during active disease.

This chain joins TRBV2 and TRBJ1-6, with D possibly TRBD1 on 6 matching bases. Germline loops: CDR1 SNHLY, CDR2 FYNNEI. Between the trimmed V and J ends, which lost 2 bases and 0 bases, there was a span of 11 bases. The CDR3 is 17 residues long. DNA of the CDR3: TGTGCCAGCAGTGAAAGGGACATGAGCTCCTATAATTCACCCCTCCACTTT. Encoded protein: CASSERDMSSYNSPLHF.

The genes are TRBV19 and TRBJ1-1; D is possibly TRBD1 (6 bases). Germline V gives CDR1 LNHDA, CDR2 SQIVND (reference sequence). V dropped 4 bases and J dropped 4 bases, with 16 bases sitting between them. CDR3 length: 15 amino acids. CDR3 residues: CASSSYRVGGTEAFF. The DNA of the CDR3 is TGTGCCAGTAGTAGCTACAGGGTAGGTGGCACTGAAGCTTTCTTT.

V gene TRBV4-1 combines with J gene TRBJ2-1; the match to TRBD2 covers 9 bases. The CDR3 sequence is 18 residues long. The trim removed 4 bases at V and 6 bases at J, leaving 16 bases unmatched. Germline V gene data show CDR1 as MGHRA and CDR2 as YSYEKL. The CDR3 bases are TGCGCCAGCAGCCCCATCTTGGCGGGAGGGCCGGGTCGCAATGAGCAGTTCTTC. Its protein product is CASSPILAGGPGRNEQFF.

The rearrangement joins TRBV18 to TRBJ2-1; possibly TRBD2 for D (6 bases). This CDR3 has 15 residues. V shed 4 bases and J shed 6 bases, with 16 bases lying between them. Germline loops: CDR1 KGHSH, CDR2 LQKENI. The CDR3 nucleotides are TGTGCCAGCTCACGGCGGGACCGGCTGGGCAATGAGCAGTTCTTC. Encoded protein: CASSRRDRLGNEQFF.

CDR3 nucleotide sequence: TGTGCCAGCAGCGCCCCCCCTTCGGTCGAGCAGTACTTC. Its translation is CASSAPPSVEQYF. The rearrangement links TRBV9 to TRBJ2-7; no firm D call. The V and J ends lost 3 bases and 6 bases respectively, with 13 bases between them. Germline lookup yields CDR1 SGDLS and CDR2 YYNGEE. The CDR3 runs to 13 residues.

This rearrangement joins TRBV7-8 to TRBJ1-5, with D hard to call. Germline CDR1 SGHVS, CDR2 FQNEAQ. The length of the CDR3 is 15 residues. V was trimmed by 1 base and J by 0 bases, leaving 7 bases between them. CDR3 region: CASSLVEGSNQPQHF. CDR3 bases: TGTGCCAGCAGCTTAGTGGAGGGTAGCAATCAGCCCCAGCATTTT.

The J gene is TRBJ1-2, the V gene TRBV12-3 or TRBV12-4; the D is unclear. The CDR3 loop spans 12 amino acids. Between the trimmed V and J ends, which lost 5 bases and 3 bases, there was a span of 7 bases. The CDR3 region has the DNA TGTGCCAGCAGTCCAAATTACTATGGCTACACCTTC. It codes for CASSPNYYGYTF.

This chain joins TRBV11-3 and TRBJ2-1, with 10 bases lining up with TRBD2. The germline V gene encodes CDR1 SGHNT and CDR2 YENEEA. CDR3 length equals 16 residues. V lost 4 bases, J lost 4 bases, and 7 bases stayed unmatched. In DNA, the CDR3 is TGTGCCAGCAGCTATCGGACTAGCGGAGTTTACAATGAGCAGTTCTTC. Translation: CASSYRTSGVYNEQFF.

This clone appeared a single time. The rearrangement uses TRBV7-2 and TRBJ2-5, with 11 nucleotides matching TRBD2. This CDR3 is 17 amino acids long. With V trimmed by 1 base and J by 5 bases, 9 bases remained unmatched. Germline V lookup: CDR1 SGHTA, CDR2 FQGNSA. Written as DNA, the CDR3 is TGTGCCAGCAGCTTAGTGGGTAGCGGGAGGGCCAGGGAGACCCAGTACTTC. Translating gives CASSLVGSGRARETQYF.

The chain recombines TRBV5-6 with TRBJ1-5, with a weak D call TRBD1 (5 bases). The CDR3 extends over 15 amino acids. V was pared by 1 base and J by 4 bases, with 12 bases between. The germline CDR1 and CDR2 sequences are SGHDT and YYEEEE. This chain's CDR3 is CASSLLRGGNQPQHF. For the CDR3, the DNA is TGTGCCAGCAGCTTGCTAAGGGGTGGTAATCAGCCCCAGCATTTT.

V is TRBV5-6 and J is TRBJ2-3, with 8 bases aligning to TRBD2. The V gene's germline CDR1 is SGHDT and CDR2 YYEEEE. This CDR3 comprises 12 residues. The V segment lost 0 bases and the J segment 11 bases; nucleotides outside the gene matches: 2. The CDR3 region has the DNA TGTGCCAGCAGCTTGGGGACTAGCAGGCAGTATTTT. Encoded protein: CASSLGTSRQYF.

The chain carries TRBV10-3 and TRBJ1-6, with 7 bases fitting TRBD1. Losses at the gene ends were 8 bases for V and 3 bases for J; bases not matched to a gene: 4. Per the germline V gene, CDR1 is ENHRY and CDR2 is SYGVKD. CDR3 size: 14 residues. As DNA, the CDR3 is TGTGCCATCGGCGGACAGGACTATAATTCACCCCTCCACTTT. Protein: CAIGGQDYNSPLHF.

This clone was detected only once. This chain connects TRBV30 to TRBJ1-1; D unresolved. Germline CDR1 and CDR2: GTSNPN and SVGIG (reference sequence). V was clipped by 2 bases and J by 1 base, with 11 bases between them. The CDR3 loop spans 14 amino acids. The CDR3 nucleotides read TGTGCCTGGAGTCGTCCAGGTGGGAACACTGAAGCTTTCTTT. It codes for CAWSRPGGNTEAFF.

A few counts support this clone. This sequence joins TRBV6-6 and TRBJ2-7; no definite D call. V was pared by 0 bases and J by 2 bases, with 5 bases between. Germline V gene data show CDR1 as MNHNY and CDR2 as SVGAGI (reference sequence). The CDR3 is made up of 13 amino acids. CDR3 nucleotides: TGTGCCAGCAGTTACTCGAGCCCCTACGAGCAGTACTTC. Translated, it gives CASSYSSPYEQYF.

The rearrangement links TRBV4-1 to TRBJ2-1; TRBD1 aligns across 10 bases. CDR1 is MGHRA and CDR2 is YSYEKL in the germline V gene. The length of the CDR3 is 15 residues. V lost 3 bases, J lost 6 bases, and 5 bases stayed unmatched. The CDR3 region has the DNA TGCGCCAGCAGCCACGACCGGACAGGGGGCAATGAGCAGTTCTTC. This codes for CASSHDRTGGNEQFF.

V is TRBV18 and J is TRBJ2-5; 9 bases agree with TRBD1. Trimming at V came to 3 bases and at J to 2 bases, leaving 4 bases not matched to a gene. Germline CDR1 KGHSH, CDR2 LQKENI. This CDR3 comprises 15 residues. The CDR3 reads CASSPYDRGQETQYF. The CDR3 nucleotides are TGTGCCAGCTCACCCTATGACAGGGGGCAAGAGACCCAGTACTTC. Filled out from reference TRBV18 and TRBJ2-5, the complete variable domain reads NAGVMQNPRHLVRRRGQEARLRCSPMKGHSHVYWYRQLPEEGLKFMVYLQKENIIDESGMPKERFSAEFPKEGPSILRIQQVVRGDSAAYFCASSPYDRGQETQYFGPGTRLLVL.

This clone was detected a few times. This sequence joins TRBV27 and TRBJ1-1; 8 nucleotides align to TRBD1. The CDR3 has 13 residues. The trim removed 8 bases at V and 8 bases at J, leaving 10 bases unmatched. Germline assignment: CDR1 MNHEY and CDR2 SMNVEV (reference sequence). The CDR3 sequence is CASATARGREAFF. CDR3 DNA: TGTGCCAGCGCTACCGCCAGGGGGCGCGAAGCTTTCTTT.

The genes are TRBV2 and TRBJ2-7; D not resolved. Germline loops: CDR1 SNHLY, CDR2 FYNNEI. Trimming removed 2 bases from V and 3 bases from J, with 8 bases in between. This CDR3 is 13 amino acids long. Here the CDR3 reads CASSELAVYEQYF. For the CDR3, the DNA is TGTGCCAGCAGTGAATTGGCGGTCTACGAGCAGTACTTC.

This chain connects TRBV11-2 to TRBJ1-5; 8 bases agree with TRBD1. The CDR3 is 15 residues long. V shed 5 bases and J 6 bases; nucleotides not matched to a gene: 9. Germline-derived CDR1 and CDR2 are SGHAT and FQNNGV. CDR3 bases: TGTGCCAGCAGCACTACAGGGGGGAAAGGTCAGCCCCAGCATTTT. Its translation is CASSTTGGKGQPQHF.

The CDR3 region is CASSLVGRGDGYTF. Here the CDR3 DNA reads TGCGCCAGCAGCTTGGTTGGTCGGGGGGATGGCTACACCTTC. The chain employs TRBV5-1 and TRBJ1-2; tentative D call: TRBD1 (5 bases). CDR3 length: 14 residues. Trimming shortened V by 0 bases and J by 6 bases, and 12 bases separated the two germline ends. Germline V gene data show CDR1 as SGHRS and CDR2 as YFSETQ.

The V call is TRBV5-1, the J call TRBJ2-7; D is perhaps TRBD2 (6 bases). V was pared by 0 bases and J by 0 bases, with 13 bases between. Looked up from germline, CDR1 is SGHRS and CDR2 is YFSETQ. This CDR3 is 16 amino acids long. Written as DNA, the CDR3 is TGCGCCAGCAGCTTGGCACTCGGGGGTAGCTCCTACGAGCAGTACTTC. Its translation: CASSLALGGSSYEQYF.

In its sample, this clone was seen once. Other DNA variants within this sample encode the same CDR3. The chain links TRBV7-2 to TRBJ1-5; TRBD1 matches at 7 bases. The CDR3 extends over 14 amino acids. The junction had 3 bases not matched to a gene; V was cut back by 5 bases and J by 2 bases. CDR1 and CDR2 (germline): SGHTA, FQGNSA. CDR3 coding DNA: TGTGCCAGCAGCCTCGACAGGGGCAATCAGCCCCAGCATTTT. Protein sequence: CASSLDRGNQPQHF.

The gene calls are TRBV12-5 and TRBJ2-7, with D perhaps TRBD1 (6 bases). The CDR3 has 14 residues. Germline lookup yields CDR1 LGHNT and CDR2 FRNRAP. Between the trimmed V and J ends, which lost 2 bases and 5 bases, there was a span of 13 bases. The DNA of the CDR3 is TGTGCTAGTGGTTTGAGTAACAGGGAACACGAGCAGTACTTC. Encoded protein: CASGLSNREHEQYF.